Shown below are 10 T cell receptor beta chains from a single sample sequenced in a study of vaccination and CD4 T cells after COVID-19. Stated treatment: roughly ten-day PBMC culture with coronavirus spike peptide pools or control peptides (ViraFEST assay). With the Oncomine TCR Beta short-read assay, DNA from cultured CD4+ T cells was sequenced. TCRdb analysed the PCR reads with MiXCR anew, one entry per CDR3 protein. This sample has under 20,000 distinct CDR3 sequences, with roughly 30% found just once. The antigens for these receptors are not known. The sample consisted of cultured CD4+ T cells from blood. Receptors originate from a human donor with COVID-19.

The genes are TRBV7-2 and TRBJ2-5; D possibly corresponds to TRBD2 (5 bases). The CDR3 sequence is 16 residues long. From germline, CDR1 is SGHTA and CDR2 FQGNSA. Trimming removed 5 bases from V and 5 bases from J, with 21 bases in between. The CDR3 coding sequence is TGTGCCAGCAGCGCTCCTCCGGGCCGGGGATTGGAGACCCAGTACTTC. Its translation is CASSAPPGRGLETQYF. Complete variable domain (other parts from reference TRBV7-2 and TRBJ2-5): GAGVSQSPSNKVTEKGKDVELRCDPISGHTALYWYRQSLGQGLEFLIYFQGNSAPDKSGLPSDRFSAERTGGSVSTLTIQRTQQEDSAVYLCASSAPPGRGLETQYFGPGTRLLVL.

The chain joins TRBV10-3 to TRBJ1-3; 9 bases map to TRBD1. The trim removed 4 bases at V and 2 bases at J, leaving 9 bases unmatched. Germline values: CDR1 ENHRY, CDR2 SYGVKD. The CDR3 runs to 17 residues. The CDR3 loop is CAISVQTGGRPGNTIYF. The CDR3 coding sequence is TGTGCCATCAGTGTCCAGACAGGGGGGCGACCTGGAAACACCATATATTTT.

In its sample, this clonotype was seen a few times. This chain links TRBV7-2 with TRBJ2-2; D gene uncertain. The CDR3 runs 11 residues. The germline gives CDR1 SGHTA, CDR2 FQGNSA. V was trimmed by 5 bases and J by 5 bases, leaving 3 bases between them. CDR3 region: CASSPTGELFF. The DNA of the CDR3 is TGTGCCAGCAGCCCTACCGGGGAGCTGTTTTTT.

This clonotype was picked up a small number of times. The chain links TRBV5-4 to TRBJ1-6, with 8 bases lining up with TRBD1. The germline gives CDR1 SGHNT, CDR2 YYREEE (reference sequence). CDR3 length equals 15 residues. V shed 3 bases, J shed 5 bases, and the junction held 4 bases outside the gene matches. CDR3 bases: TGTGCCAGCAGCTCGAGGACAGGGAATAATTCACCCCTCCACTTT. Encoded protein: CASSSRTGNNSPLHF.

The chain has TRBV12-3 or TRBV12-4 and TRBJ1-1, with 8 positions matching TRBD1. With V trimmed by 6 bases and J by 4 bases, 7 bases remained unmatched. The CDR3 totals 14 residues. The CDR3 is CASRDDDRGTEAFF. CDR3 DNA sequence: TGTGCCAGCAGGGATGACGACAGGGGCACTGAAGCTTTCTTT.

This clonotype is medium-sized by share. CDR3 in DNA: TGTGCCAGCAGTTTCTCGACAGGGTTGGGATCACCCCTCCACTTT. It is translated as CASSFSTGLGSPLHF. V gene TRBV27 combines with J gene TRBJ1-6; 7 bases align to TRBD1. Trimming at V came to 3 bases and at J to 10 bases, leaving 9 bases not matched to a gene. The CDR3 is 15 residues long. Per the germline V gene, CDR1 is MNHEY and CDR2 is SMNVEV (reference sequence).

This clonotype was found a few times. This chain joins TRBV20-1 and TRBJ2-5; 8 bases fit TRBD2. CDR3 length: 17 residues. Germline trimming cut 0 bases from V and 1 base from J; bases unmatched to any gene: 10. In germline, CDR1 is DFQATT, CDR2 SNEGSKA (reference sequence). In DNA form, the CDR3 reads TGCAGTGCTAGAGATCATTACGGGGGGGGGCCCCAAGAGACCCAGTACTTC. As protein: CSARDHYGGGPQETQYF.

CDR3 DNA sequence: TGTGCCAGCAGTTACTCCGCCCCCGGGGTAAGCTACAATGAGCAGTTCTTC. Translating it yields CASSYSAPGVSYNEQFF. V gene TRBV6-6 combines with J gene TRBJ2-1; D possibly corresponds to TRBD2 (5 bases). The CDR3 consists of 17 residues. The V gene lost 0 bases and the J gene lost 3 bases, with 15 bases spanning the gap. Germline V gene sequence: CDR1 MNHNY, CDR2 SVGAGI (reference sequence).

This clonotype was observed a handful of times. CDR3 loop: CAISILAAGHETQYF. Here the CDR3 DNA reads TGTGCCATCAGTATCCTAGCGGCGGGCCACGAAACGCAGTATTTT. The gene calls are TRBV10-3 and TRBJ2-3; 7 bases fit TRBD2. Per the germline V gene, CDR1 is ENHRY and CDR2 is SYGVKD. The J segment lost 9 bases and the V segment lost 5 bases, leaving 14 bases of the junction unmatched. The CDR3 spans 15 residues.

This rearrangement joins TRBV7-9 to TRBJ1-4, with D perhaps matching TRBD1 (5 bases). Germline V CDR1 and CDR2: SEHNR, FQNEAQ (reference sequence). V gave up 1 base and J gave up 5 bases, with 14 bases separating them. This CDR3 is built from 16 residues. The CDR3 DNA sequence: TGTGCCAGCAGCTTAGAGGGGCGCAGACGAAATGAAAAACTGTTTTTT. Translation: CASSLEGRRRNEKLFF.